Following are 24 T cell receptor beta chains from one sample sequenced in a study of blood T cell repertoires in COVID-19. The data were produced by immunoSEQ multiplex PCR, yet TCRdb's version contains in-frame clones alone and is incomplete. The table has about 270,000 clones, 90% seen once; the top ten hold about 4%. The material sequenced was PBMCs or T cells enriched from blood (not recorded which). The source of these receptors is a woman aged 30 to 39 with acute COVID-19.

This clone came up once. The DNA for the CDR3 is TGCGCCAGCAGCTCGGGACAGACTAGCACAGATACGCAGTATTTT. Its protein product is CASSSGQTSTDTQYF. The J gene is TRBJ2-3, the V gene TRBV5-1; TRBD1 matches 7 bases. Trimming at V came to 3 bases and at J to 0 bases, leaving 4 bases not matched to a gene. The CDR3 has 15 residues. The V gene's germline CDR1 is SGHRS and CDR2 YFSETQ.

This rearrangement joins TRBV7-6 to TRBJ1-1, with a tentative D call TRBD1 (6 bases). Deletions cut 3 bases from V and 1 base from J, with 6 bases between. CDR3 length equals 13 residues. The V gene's germline CDR1 is SGHVS and CDR2 FNYEAQ. The CDR3 DNA reads as TGTGCCAGCAGCTTGACAGGGAACACTGAAGCTTTCTTT. This gives the protein CASSLTGNTEAFF.

As regards this clone: An end of the junction does not agree with germline; a read error may underlie this. This chain links TRBV5-1 with TRBJ1-1; D ambiguous. The CDR3 is 13 residues long. Per the germline V gene, CDR1 is SGHRS and CDR2 is YFSETQ. The CDR3 DNA sequence: TGCGCCAGCAGCTTTGGTGGAGAACGCGTCCCCTATTTT. Its protein is CASSFGGERVPYF. The whole variable domain, filled in from reference TRBV5-1 and TRBJ1-1, reads KAGVTQTPRYLIKTRGQQVTLSCSPISGHRSVSWYQQTPGQGLQFLFEYFSETQRNKGNFPGRFSGRQFSNSRSEMNVSTLELGDSALYLCASSFGGERVPYFGQGTRLTVV.

The rearrangement joins TRBV2 to TRBJ2-3; 9 nucleotides line up with TRBD2. This CDR3 is built from 16 residues. The germline CDR1 and CDR2 sequences are SNHLY and FYNNEI. Trimming removed 2 bases from V and 4 bases from J; junction bases left unmatched: 7. The chain's CDR3 is CASSEWASGNPDTQYF. DNA of the CDR3: TGTGCCAGCAGTGAATGGGCTAGCGGGAACCCAGATACGCAGTATTTT.

The V gene is TRBV14, the J gene TRBJ2-1, with D tentatively TRBD2 (6 bases). Germline loops: CDR1 SGHDN, CDR2 FVKESK. Between the trimmed V and J ends, which lost 8 bases and 4 bases, there was a span of 15 bases. The CDR3 length is 14 residues. The CDR3 region has the DNA TGTGCCAGCGGAGTAGCGGCAGGGTACAATGAGCAGTTCTTC. Its translation: CASGVAAGYNEQFF. The full variable domain, completed using reference TRBV14 and TRBJ2-1, is EAGVTQFPSHSVIEKGQTVTLRCDPISGHDNLYWYRRVMGKEIKFLLHFVKESKQDESGMPNNRFLAERTGGTYSTLKVQPAELEDSGVYFCASGVAAGYNEQFFGPGTRLTVL.

The gene calls are TRBV5-1 and TRBJ2-5; 10 nucleotides line up with TRBD1. J lost 2 bases, V lost 3 bases, and 4 bases had no gene match. The CDR3 totals 15 residues. CDR1 and CDR2 (germline): SGHRS, YFSETQ. CDR3 in DNA: TGCGCCAGCAGCTCCCTGGGACAGGGGCAAGAGACCCAGTACTTC. Encoded protein: CASSSLGQGQETQYF.

The chain combines TRBV19 with TRBJ1-1, with TRBD1 identical over 7 bases. CDR3 length equals 15 residues. After removal of 4 bases from V and 1 base from J, the junction contained 6 bases not matched to a gene. Germline V gives CDR1 LNHDA, CDR2 SQIVND (reference sequence). CDR3 residues: CASSSDRAANTEAFF. The CDR3 DNA reads as TGTGCCAGTAGTAGCGACAGGGCGGCGAACACTGAAGCTTTCTTT.

V is TRBV5-1 and J is TRBJ2-3; 10 nucleotides match TRBD2. The trim removed 2 bases at V and 2 bases at J, leaving 5 bases unmatched. CDR3 size: 16 residues. The germline V gene has CDR1 SGHRS and CDR2 YFSETQ. This chain's CDR3 is CASSLGTSEFTDTQYF. The CDR3 DNA is TGCGCCAGCAGCTTAGGGACTAGCGAGTTCACAGATACGCAGTATTTT.

V is TRBV7-2 and J is TRBJ1-1, with D hard to call. The CDR3 covers 13 residues. With 3 bases removed from V and 6 bases from J, the gap between germline ends came to 11 bases. Germline lookup yields CDR1 SGHTA and CDR2 FQGNSA. CDR3 bases: TGTGCCAGCAGCTTCCGTTTAATATCTGAAGCTTTCTTT. This codes for CASSFRLISEAFF. Together with reference TRBV7-2 and TRBJ1-1, the CDR3 gives the full variable domain: GAGVSQSPSNKVTEKGKDVELRCDPISGHTALYWYRQSLGQGLEFLIYFQGNSAPDKSGLPSDRFSAERTGGSVSTLTIQRTQQEDSAVYLCASSFRLISEAFFGQGTRLTVV.

This clone was observed once. V is TRBV5-1 and J is TRBJ2-1; 8 nucleotides align to TRBD1. This CDR3 has 15 residues. V lost 1 base and J lost 7; bases outside the gene matches: 7. CDR1 and CDR2 (germline): SGHRS, YFSETQ. The CDR3 region is CASSLMGTGSNEQFF. DNA for the CDR3: TGCGCCAGCAGCTTGATGGGGACAGGCTCAAATGAGCAGTTCTTC.

This clone was detected only a few times. This chain joins TRBV28 and TRBJ1-2; D unclear. Germline CDR1 is MDHEN and CDR2 is SYDVKM. Trimming took off 2 bases at V and 7 bases at J, with 11 bases between the two ends. This CDR3 comprises 13 residues. The CDR3 spells CASSLNGLRGYTF. CDR3 nucleotide sequence: TGTGCCAGCAGTTTAAATGGGCTACGTGGCTACACCTTC.

CDR3 DNA: TGTGCCAGCAGCGTAGGAGCCGAGACTAGCATCTACGAGCAGTACTTC. Protein sequence: CASSVGAETSIYEQYF. The V call is TRBV9, the J call TRBJ2-7, with 7 bases fitting TRBD2. V gave up 0 bases and J gave up 3 bases; unmatched junction bases: 9. Germline assignment: CDR1 SGDLS and CDR2 YYNGEE. CDR3 length equals 16 residues.

This chain links TRBV4-3 with TRBJ2-7; 7 bases fit TRBD2. V gave up 3 bases and J gave up 0 bases; unmatched junction bases: 8. The germline CDR1 and CDR2 sequences are LGHNA and YSLEER. CDR3 length: 16 amino acids. CDR3 nucleotides: TGCGCCAGCAGCCACAGCCTAGCGGAGAGCTCCTACGAGCAGTACTTC. This sequence encodes CASSHSLAESSYEQYF.

The V and J genes are TRBV13 and TRBJ1-4; TRBD1 aligns across 9 bases. CDR3 length: 17 amino acids. The junction had 8 bases not matched to a gene; V was cut back by 1 base and J by 5 bases. CDR1 is PRHDT and CDR2 is FYEKMQ in the germline V gene (reference sequence). CDR3 loop: CASSLEMDRGINEKLFF. The CDR3 DNA is TGTGCCAGCAGCTTAGAAATGGACAGGGGAATCAATGAAAAACTGTTTTTT. Combining the CDR3 with reference TRBV13 and TRBJ1-4 gives the whole variable domain AAGVIQSPRHLIKEKRETATLKCYPIPRHDTVYWYQQGPGQDPQFLISFYEKMQSDKGSIPDRFSAQQFSDYHSELNMSSLELGDSALYFCASSLEMDRGINEKLFFGSGTQLSVL.

This clone was counted once. V is TRBV6-5 and J is TRBJ2-1, with TRBD2 identical over 10 bases. The ends lost 6 bases at V and 8 bases at J; junction bases unmatched: 10. Germline-derived CDR1 and CDR2 are MNHEY and SVGAGI. The CDR3 totals 15 residues. CDR3 region: CASSREGLAGDEQFF. CDR3 DNA: TGTGCCAGCAGCCGCGAAGGGCTAGCGGGAGATGAGCAGTTCTTC.

CDR3 sequence reads: CASSQNTGGQETQYF. CDR3 in DNA: TGTGCCAGCAGCCAGAATACAGGGGGACAAGAGACCCAGTACTTC. This rearrangement joins TRBV3-1 (or the pseudogene TRBV3-2) to TRBJ2-5; 8 bases are a match to TRBD1. V trimming: 3 bases; J trimming: 2 bases; junction bases outside the gene matches: 5. The CDR3 runs to 15 residues. In germline, CDR1 is LGHDT, CDR2 YNNKEL (reference sequence).

The V call is TRBV14, the J call TRBJ2-1, with 9 bases identical to TRBD1. From germline, CDR1 is SGHDN and CDR2 FVKESK. There are 15 residues in the CDR3. V shed 4 bases and J 2 bases; nucleotides not matched to a gene: 3. Here the CDR3 DNA reads TGTGCCAGCAGCCTCCGGACAGGGGCCTACAATGAGCAGTTCTTC. It specifies CASSLRTGAYNEQFF.

This clone has more than one count but fewer than ten. The rearrangement links TRBV25-1 to TRBJ2-1, with TRBD2 matching over 11 bases. This CDR3 has 16 amino acids. V trimming: 2 bases; J trimming: 4 bases; junction bases outside the gene matches: 4. CDR1 and CDR2 (germline): MGHDK, SYGVNS. This chain's CDR3 is CASSEVAGGPYNEQFF. The CDR3 DNA reads TGTGCCAGCAGTGAAGTAGCGGGAGGGCCGTACAATGAGCAGTTCTTC.

This rearrangement joins TRBV6-5 to TRBJ2-1, with D possibly TRBD2 on 5 matching bases. This CDR3 is built from 16 residues. Germline CDR1 is MNHEY and CDR2 is SVGAGI. Trimming took 0 bases from V and 1 from J, leaving 10 bases between them. Here the CDR3 DNA reads TGTGCCAGCAGTTACTCCGGACTGGGATCCTACAATGAGCAGTTCTTC. Translating it yields CASSYSGLGSYNEQFF.

This clone has a single count. The chain employs TRBV21-1 and TRBJ2-1; the D call in the table, TRBD2, was not verified against the DNA. TRBV21-1 is shown as a pseudogene. The CDR3 sequence is 16 residues long. The CDR3 spells CASSPAASGRNNEQFF. CDR3 nucleotide sequence: TGTGCCAGCAGCCCGGCGGCTAGCGGGAGAAACAATGAGCAGTTCTTC.

This clone showed up just once. The J gene is TRBJ2-2, the V gene TRBV5-1; maybe TRBD2 (5 bases). V gave up 4 bases and J gave up 5 bases, with 12 bases separating them. Germline-derived CDR1 and CDR2 are SGHRS and YFSETQ. The CDR3 length is 14 residues. The CDR3 nucleotides read TGCGCCAGCAGCCCGGACTGGGAGACCGGGGAGCTGTTTTTT. Its translation: CASSPDWETGELFF.

The CDR3 nucleotides read TGTGCCAGCAGCTTAGCCCCTAGCAGAAAGCCCACCGGGGAGCTGTTTTTT. Its translation is CASSLAPSRKPTGELFF. V gene TRBV7-6 combines with J gene TRBJ2-2, with TRBD2 as a possible D gene (5 bases). The CDR3 loop spans 17 amino acids. The ends were cut back, 0 bases at V and 4 bases at J, with 15 bases in the middle. CDR1 is SGHVS, CDR2 FNYEAQ, per germline. Drawing the rest from reference TRBV7-6 and TRBJ2-2, the complete variable domain is GAGVSQSPRYKVTKRGQDVALRCDPISGHVSLYWYRQALGQGPEFLTYFNYEAQQDKSGLPNDRFSAERPEGSISTLTIQRTEQRDSAMYRCASSLAPSRKPTGELFFGEGSRLTVL.

This rearrangement joins TRBV3-1 (or the pseudogene TRBV3-2) to TRBJ2-4; D gene unclear. Per the germline V gene, CDR1 is LGHDT and CDR2 is YNNKEL (reference sequence). CDR3 length equals 13 residues. V shed 4 bases and J shed 1 base, with 5 bases lying between them. In DNA form, the CDR3 reads TGTGCCAGCAGCCCCTCCGCCAAAAACATTCAGTACTTC. As protein: CASSPSAKNIQYF.

The chain has TRBV30 and TRBJ2-3; D may be TRBD1 (6 bases). Germline CDR1 is GTSNPN and CDR2 is SVGIG (reference sequence). This CDR3 is 15 amino acids long. V lost 1 base and J lost 2, with 13 bases in between. The CDR3 coding sequence is TGTGCCTGGAGTGGGGGGACATCCTACACAGATACGCAGTATTTT. Protein product: CAWSGGTSYTDTQYF.